The T cell receptor (beta chain) described here comes from a study of T-cell memory formation after mild COVID-19. Across the study: TCR clusters were largely donor specific.

This clonotype was observed at least ten times. Its specificity is not known. Study-level results: Among clones contracting day 15 to 85, CD4/CD8 was balanced, whereas later expanders leaned CD4+. Some responding clones appeared in pre-infection memory, suggesting cross-reactive memory joined.

The CDR3 has 19 amino acids. Trimming took off 0 bases at V and 0 bases at J, with 19 bases between the two ends. From 5'RACE with constant-segment primers came TCR alpha and TCR beta cDNA libraries that carried sample barcodes and UMIs. TCRdb re-called the 5' RACE reads with MiXCR, one entry per CDR3 protein. Seen here are 200,000 or so distinct CDR3 sequences, more than 8% observed once, and the top ten hold roughly 4%. Sequencing used PBMCs or a T cell subset sorted from them (not recorded which). The source is a man aged 18-30 years who had mild COVID-19 (a few samples of this study predate the infection). Cell type and time point are not known. The chain is built from TRBV12-3 or TRBV12-4 and TRBJ2-3; D might be TRBD2 (6 bases). CDR3 nucleotide sequence: TGTGCCAGCAGTTTAGCGCGGTCGTGGCGGGGTGCTAGCACAGATACGCAGTATTTT. Its protein is CASSLARSWRGASTDTQYF.